Listed below are T cell receptor beta chains from one sample, sequenced in a study of cytomegalovirus exposure and HLA in healthy donors. Profiled with immunoSEQ multiplex PCR; TCRdb holds only in-frame clones, not every one. The table shows 85,000 to 130,000 clones, with 10% occurring only once. Sequencing input: PBMCs. These receptors originate from a man aged 35 to 55 in good health and CMV-seropositive. The CDR3 runs from the conserved cysteine through the conserved F or W. The order of the fields is clone size, D gene, J gene, V gene, CDR3 protein, CDR3 DNA. The D gene is left open where the match is weak. Where a row states a size, it is once, few, many or the class of an expanded clone; other rows omit it.

clone_size: .; d_call: .; j_call: TRBJ2-5; v_call: TRBV29-1; cdr3_aa: CSVGDRRETQYF; cdr3_nt: TGCAGCGTTGGAGACCGCAGGGAGACCCAGTACTTC
clone_size: few; d_call: .; j_call: TRBJ1-2; v_call: TRBV5-4; cdr3_aa: CASSLVGARSYGYTF; cdr3_nt: TGTGCCAGCAGCTTGGTGGGGGCGCGAAGTTATGGCTACACCTTC
clone_size: .; d_call: .; j_call: TRBJ2-3; v_call: TRBV27; cdr3_aa: CASSLLSTDTQYF; cdr3_nt: TGTGCCAGCAGTTTGCTAAGCACAGATACGCAGTATTTT
clone_size: few; d_call: TRBD1; j_call: TRBJ1-1; v_call: TRBV29-1; cdr3_aa: CSVEGSGQGKAFF; cdr3_nt: TGCAGCGTTGAAGGTTCGGGACAGGGCAAAGCTTTCTTT
clone_size: few; d_call: .; j_call: TRBJ1-2; v_call: TRBV11-1; cdr3_aa: CASSVEQASYGYTF; cdr3_nt: TGTGCCAGCAGCGTAGAACAAGCTAGCTATGGCTACACCTTC
clone_size: few; d_call: .; j_call: TRBJ2-7; v_call: TRBV5-4; cdr3_aa: CASSPGERKDEQYF; cdr3_nt: TGTGCCAGCAGCCCCGGGGAAAGAAAGGACGAGCAGTACTTC
clone_size: .; d_call: TRBD2; j_call: TRBJ2-7; v_call: TRBV15; cdr3_aa: CATSRGGGGSYEQYF; cdr3_nt: TGTGCCACCAGCAGAGGCGGGGGAGGTTCCTACGAGCAGTACTTC
clone_size: .; d_call: .; j_call: TRBJ2-2; v_call: TRBV6-4; cdr3_aa: CASSDSPVTGELFF; cdr3_nt: TGTGCCAGCAGTGACTCTCCGGTCACCGGGGAGCTGTTTTTT
clone_size: .; d_call: .; j_call: TRBJ2-7; v_call: TRBV4-1; cdr3_aa: CASSQEARGSDEQYF; cdr3_nt: TGTGCCAGCAGCCAAGAAGCTCGGGGGTCTGACGAGCAGTACTTC
clone_size: few; d_call: TRBD1; j_call: TRBJ2-7; v_call: TRBV7-3; cdr3_aa: CASSVGQGYEQYF; cdr3_nt: TGTGCCAGCAGCGTAGGACAGGGCTACGAGCAGTACTTC
clone_size: few; d_call: .; j_call: TRBJ1-1; v_call: TRBV29-1; cdr3_aa: CSVSRGLDTEAFF; cdr3_nt: TGCAGCGTTTCTCGGGGTCTCGACACTGAAGCTTTCTTT
clone_size: .; d_call: .; j_call: TRBJ1-2; v_call: TRBV15; cdr3_aa: CATRRQGLYGYTF; cdr3_nt: TGTGCCACCAGAAGGCAGGGTCTCTATGGCTACACCTTC
clone_size: few; d_call: TRBD2; j_call: TRBJ2-7; v_call: TRBV18; cdr3_aa: CASSPVTSGLTYEQYF; cdr3_nt: TGTGCCAGCTCACCAGTGACTAGCGGACTTACCTACGAGCAGTACTTC
clone_size: .; d_call: .; j_call: TRBJ2-7; v_call: TRBV28; cdr3_aa: CASSLSYYEQYF; cdr3_nt: TGTGCCAGCAGTTTATCGTATTACGAGCAGTACTTC
clone_size: .; d_call: TRBD2; j_call: TRBJ2-5; v_call: TRBV7-2; cdr3_aa: CASSSFPRAGNQETQYF; cdr3_nt: TGTGCCAGCAGCTCATTTCCCAGAGCGGGAAACCAAGAGACCCAGTACTTC
clone_size: .; d_call: .; j_call: TRBJ1-2; v_call: TRBV6-5; cdr3_aa: CASSPGTNGYTF; cdr3_nt: TGTGCCAGCAGTCCGGGTACGAATGGCTACACCTTC
clone_size: .; d_call: .; j_call: TRBJ1-2; v_call: TRBV19; cdr3_aa: CASNTGYGYTF; cdr3_nt: TGTGCCAGTAATACGGGCTATGGCTACACCTTC
clone_size: .; d_call: TRBD2; j_call: TRBJ2-5; v_call: TRBV5-1; cdr3_aa: CASSLVGGKETQYF; cdr3_nt: TGCGCCAGCAGCTTGGTGGGGGGGAAAGAGACCCAGTACTTC
clone_size: .; d_call: .; j_call: TRBJ1-2; v_call: TRBV5-6; cdr3_aa: CASSPTGFGYTF; cdr3_nt: TGTGCCAGCAGCCCCACAGGGTTTGGCTACACCTTC
clone_size: .; d_call: .; j_call: TRBJ1-2; v_call: TRBV15; cdr3_aa: CATSIRTAGYYGYTF; cdr3_nt: TGTGCCACCAGCATCCGGACGGCAGGGTACTATGGCTACACCTTC
clone_size: .; d_call: TRBD2; j_call: TRBJ2-5; v_call: TRBV5-1; cdr3_aa: CASSLISGRGEETQYF; cdr3_nt: TGCGCCAGCAGCCTCATCAGCGGGAGAGGTGAAGAGACCCAGTACTTC
clone_size: .; d_call: TRBD1; j_call: TRBJ1-2; v_call: TRBV30; cdr3_aa: CAWSAGTGPLGHTF; cdr3_nt: TGTGCCTGGAGCGCCGGGACAGGCCCACTGGGACACACCTTC